The T cell receptor (beta chain) under discussion was sequenced for a study of vaccination and CD4 T cells after COVID-19 (dated by TCRdb to the early 2020s). Study-wide context: The convalescent cohort included six males and four females, with two Hispanic individuals, seven Caucasians, two Asians and one multiracial person. Each participant got two doses of either the Pfizer-BioNTech BNT162b2 vaccine (n=8) or the Moderna mRNA-1273 vaccine (n=2). Post-COVID blood samples were collected from convalescent patients a median of around 96 days after diagnosis, with a range of about 30 to 180 days. Post-vaccine blood samples were taken a median of around 68 days after the second vaccine dose, with a range of 14 to 241 days. The cultures were stimulated with overlapping spike peptide pools from SARS-CoV-2 and from the common cold coronaviruses HCoV-NL63, HCoV-OC43 and HCoV-229E. Control cultures received a CEFX viral epitope pool as the positive control, an HIV-1 Nef peptide pool as the negative control, or no peptide. In 10 COVID-19 convalescent patients and a few infection-naive healthy vaccine recipients, researchers compared the spike-specific CD4+ TCR repertoire from before mRNA vaccination with the repertoire from after. An earlier paper using these donors assessed, at the TCR clonotype level, memory CD4+ T cell crossreactivity between SARS-CoV-2 and common cold coronavirus spike proteins.

General conclusions and limits of the study: Among the post-vaccine SARS-CoV-2-reactive clones in convalescent patients, a median 86.3% showed up only after vaccination, which suggests vaccine-specific priming. Relatively few convalescent patients were included in the study, and early timepoints after natural infection were not analyzed. Of the vaccine-specific clones found in convalescent patients, nearly all (304 of 307) were mono-reactive for SARS-CoV-2 spike instead of being cross-reactive with common cold coronaviruses. The median number of SARS-CoV-2-reactive clonotypes rose from approximately 20 after infection to roughly 38 after vaccination, but the change was not significant.

This clonotype was observed a few times. Its binding antigen is unknown. No qualities accompany the bases; no much larger clone lies one base away. In light of the paper, this sample's treatment or condition label describes: roughly ten-day PBMC culture with coronavirus spike peptide pools or control peptides (ViraFEST assay). CD4+ T cells from unexposed donors were collected before the COVID-19 pandemic (2011-2018). The study used the ViraFEST assay, which expanded antigen-specific T cells with peptide pools and then identified expanded clonotypes by TCR sequencing. PBMCs were cultured at roughly 1.9 million per well in IMDM supplemented with approximately 5.4% human AB serum and around 10 IU/ml IL-2, with about 11 ug/ml peptide pools added. On days 3 and 7, half of the culture medium was replaced with fresh IL-2-containing medium. Once the cells had been in culture for roughly 11 days, the EasySep CD4+ T cell isolation kit was used to isolate CD4+ T cells by negative selection. As cell number allowed, CD4+ T cells from unexposed donors were tested for reactivity to SARS-CoV-2 S and N and to four common cold coronavirus spike pools. PBMCs were separated from whole blood using Ficoll-Paque Plus gradient centrifugation and then either used fresh or cryopreserved at -140C. Each culture condition was generally run in triplicate wells. The leukapheresis product for the unexposed donors was obtained through commercial purchase.

CDR1 SGHTA and CDR2 FQGNSA were looked up in the germline V gene. V loses 5 bases of germline sequence and J loses 3 bases, and the interval between the two ends is 5 bases. From the cysteine up to the phenylalanine, the CDR3 has a length of 11 residues. Of the read, only the CDR3 DNA is kept; its 33 bases are in frame from base 1. Library creation used PCR. At the Johns Hopkins FTIC core, DNA from the cultured CD4+ T cells underwent TCR sequencing with the Oncomine TCR Beta short-read assay. The QIAamp micro DNA kit was used to extract genomic DNA from the cultured CD4+ T cells. The Oncomine TCR Beta libraries from cultured CD4+ T cells were pooled using unique dual indexes and then sequenced on an Illumina iSeq 100. In the source study's methods: Non-productive sequences were removed, and CDR3s that did not start with C, did not end with F or W, or were shorter than 7 amino acids were discarded. Antigen-specific clonotypes were identified with the MANAFEST web application by comparing peptide-stimulated wells with reference and other culture wells. Positive clones required FDR below 0.05, an odds ratio above 5, and productive frequency above 0.1% in at least two of three replicate wells. A clonotype counted as cross-reactive if it showed significant expansion both in the SARS-CoV-2 spike wells and in at least one common cold coronavirus spike condition. Levenshtein distances (stringdist) and unrooted phylogenetic trees (ape) in R version 3.6.1 were used to assess CDR3 homology. In-frame beta chains were kept once TCRdb had trimmed the public reads at Q25 with fastp and called clones with MiXCR. Rows are combined by CDR3 protein, so each entry shows the most common genes and DNA. None of the V and J calls come from the authors' own analysis; TCRdb made them. This sample holds about 7,000 distinct CDR3 sequences; less than 40% were observed only once. Of the sample, 15% to 20% is held by the ten largest clones.

Input material: CD4+ T cells from blood, cultured in vitro. The rearrangement combines TRBV7-2 with TRBJ2-7, with the D gene too uncertain to name. This receptor was taken from a human donor in good health. The CDR3 in this case is CASSPDYEQYF. The DNA sequence is given as TGTGCCAGCAGCCCCGACTACGAGCAGTACTTC.